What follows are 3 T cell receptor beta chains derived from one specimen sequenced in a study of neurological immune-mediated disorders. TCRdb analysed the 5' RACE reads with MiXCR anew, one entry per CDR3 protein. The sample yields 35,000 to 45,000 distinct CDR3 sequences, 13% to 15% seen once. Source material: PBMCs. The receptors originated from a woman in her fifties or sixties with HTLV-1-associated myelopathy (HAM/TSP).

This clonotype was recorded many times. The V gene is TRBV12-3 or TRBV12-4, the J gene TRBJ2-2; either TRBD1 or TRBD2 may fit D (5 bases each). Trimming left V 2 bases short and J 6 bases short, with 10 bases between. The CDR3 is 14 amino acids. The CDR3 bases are TGTGCCAGCAGTTTAAGGCGAGGGGCCGGGGAGCTGTTTTTT. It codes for CASSLRRGAGELFF.

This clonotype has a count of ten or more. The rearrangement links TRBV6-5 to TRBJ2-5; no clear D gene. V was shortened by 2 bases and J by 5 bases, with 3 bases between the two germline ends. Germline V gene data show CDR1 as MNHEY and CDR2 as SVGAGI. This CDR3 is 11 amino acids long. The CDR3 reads CASSYKETQYF. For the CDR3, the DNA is TGTGCCAGCAGTTACAAGGAGACCCAGTACTTC.

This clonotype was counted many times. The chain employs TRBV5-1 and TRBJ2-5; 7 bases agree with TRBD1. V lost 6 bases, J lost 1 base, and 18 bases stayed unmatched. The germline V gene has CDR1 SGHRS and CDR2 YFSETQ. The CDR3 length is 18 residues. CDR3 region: CASTPRGGGSRAQETQYF. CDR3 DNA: TGCGCCAGCACCCCCCGAGGGGGCGGCTCGAGGGCCCAAGAGACCCAGTACTTC.